This is a list of T cell receptor beta chains from one sample in a study of blood T cells in healthy people across ages. Each CDR3 protein is one row after TCRdb ran MiXCR on the 5' RACE reads. The sample gives some 930,000 distinct CDR3 sequences, just under 30% of which show up once; roughly 10% is in the top ten. This sample was shared with a second study, whose subject was T cells of mothers and their children.

Input material: blood. The receptor set was obtained from a woman between 35 and 50 years old in good health. Both conserved end residues are part of each CDR3. The D gene is left open where the match is weak. Some rows mark clone size as missing; the rest say once, few, many or name a class of expanded clone.

clone size	D gene	J gene	V gene	CDR3 DNA	CDR3 protein
.	.	TRBJ1-5	TRBV6-1	TGTGCCAGCAGAAAGGGGGGGCAGGGTGGATGGGGACAGCCCCAGCATTTT	CASRKGGQGGWGQPQHF
few	.	TRBJ1-1	TRBV29-1	TGCAGCGTTGAAGGAGTTGGGGAAGCTTTCTTT	CSVEGVGEAFF
.	TRBD2	TRBJ2-3	TRBV20-1	TGCAGTGCGGGGACTAGCGGGGGCACAGATACGCAGTATTTT	CSAGTSGGTDTQYF
few	.	TRBJ2-1	TRBV12-3/TRBV12-4	TGTGCCAGCAGTTTTGGGACTCGGGATGAGCAGTTCTTC	CASSFGTRDEQFF
.	.	TRBJ1-4	TRBV6-6	TGTGCCAGCAGGCTAAAGAGGGGCGCGGCTAATGAAAAACTGTTTTTT	CASRLKRGAANEKLFF
many	TRBD2	TRBJ2-3	TRBV20-1	TGCAGTGCTGCTGGGACTAGCGGGGTGAGCACAGATACGCAGTATTTT	CSAAGTSGVSTDTQYF
few	TRBD1	TRBJ1-2	TRBV29-1	TGCAGCGTTGAATCACCTGGGGCAGGGGGTAGTTTTGGTGGCTACACCTTC	CSVESPGAGGSFGGYTF
.	.	TRBJ1-5	TRBV27	TGTGCCAGCAGTTTCGTTAGGGACCAGCCCCAGCATTTT	CASSFVRDQPQHF
few	.	TRBJ2-1	TRBV11-2	TGTGCCAGCGGCTCGTATCGGGCCCAAAGCTCCTACAATGAGCAGTTCTTC	CASGSYRAQSSYNEQFF
.	.	TRBJ1-6	TRBV12-3/TRBV12-4	TGTGCCAGCAGTTTGTCAGGGCCACCCCTCCACTTT	CASSLSGPPLHF
few	TRBD1	TRBJ1-1	TRBV19	TGTGCCACGAGGAGACAGGGACCGAACACTGAAGCTTTCTTT	CATRRQGPNTEAFF
many	TRBD1	TRBJ2-7	TRBV27	TGTGCCAGCAGTCTTTCAGGGGGCTTACTCGAGCAGTACTTC	CASSLSGGLLEQYF
few	.	TRBJ2-1	TRBV6-6	TGTGCCAGCAGAACACCCACAGGGATCGATGAGCAGTTCTTC	CASRTPTGIDEQFF
.	.	TRBJ2-7	TRBV7-8	TGTGCCAGCAGCATCGAGCGGGCACGCTCCTACGAGCAGTACTTC	CASSIERARSYEQYF
many	.	TRBJ1-1	TRBV7-2	TGTGCCAGCAGCTTAATAGACAGTGCGGTCACTGAAGCTTTCTTT	CASSLIDSAVTEAFF
.	.	TRBJ1-1	TRBV7-2	TGTGCCAGCAGCTTAGGAGGGAACACTAAAGCTTTCTTT	CASSLGGNTKAFF
.	.	TRBJ2-6	TRBV2	TGTGCCGGAAAGACAGGCCTTTCTGGGGCCAACGTCCTGACTTTC	CAGKTGLSGANVLTF
.	.	TRBJ2-2	TRBV14	TGTGCCAGCAGCCAAGTCCCCAGGAACACCGGGGAGCTGTTTTTT	CASSQVPRNTGELFF
.	TRBD2	TRBJ2-1	TRBV20-1	TGCAGTGCCCGACTAGCGGGCGACAATGAGCAGTTCTTC	CSARLAGDNEQFF
.	TRBD1	TRBJ1-2	TRBV5-1	TGCGCCAGCAGCGTCGGGGACAGAACTAACTATGGCTACACCTTC	CASSVGDRTNYGYTF
.	TRBD1	TRBJ2-1	TRBV2	TGTGCCAGCGGTGGGACAGGGTTTCCCAACGAGCAGTTCTTC	CASGGTGFPNEQFF
many	.	TRBJ2-1	TRBV7-2	TGTGCCAGCAGCTTAGTTACGGACTTGTACAATGAGCAGTTCTTC	CASSLVTDLYNEQFF
.	.	TRBJ2-3	TRBV12-3/TRBV12-4	TGTGCCAGCAGTTTAGCAAGCACAGATGCGCAGTATTTC	CASSLASTDAQYF
few	TRBD1	TRBJ1-2	TRBV12-3/TRBV12-4	TGTGCCAGCAGTTTTGCCGGGACAGGGGGGCGCTATGGCTACACCTTC	CASSFAGTGGRYGYTF
.	.	TRBJ2-7	TRBV20-1	TGCAGTGCTAGATTGGACAGCTCCTACGAGCAGTACTTC	CSARLDSSYEQYF
few	.	TRBJ1-1	TRBV6-5	TGTGCCAGCAGTCCCGGAGGCAGGTGGATGAACACTGAAGCTTTCTTT	CASSPGGRWMNTEAFF
many	TRBD1	TRBJ2-7	TRBV28	TGTGCCTCCCGGGACAGAAAATACGAGCAGTACTTC	CASRDRKYEQYF
few	.	TRBJ2-1	TRBV6-1	TGTGCCAGCAGTTTAGGCTGGAGGGAGCAGTTCTTC	CASSLGWREQFF
few	TRBD1	TRBJ1-1	TRBV6-5	TGTGCCAGTACACCGGGACAGGGGTTCACTGAAGCTTTCTTT	CASTPGQGFTEAFF
.	TRBD1	TRBJ1-2	TRBV2	TGTGCCAGCAGGGACTCAGGGGGCGCCGGTGGCTACACCTTC	CASRDSGGAGGYTF
many	.	TRBJ2-2	TRBV4-3	TGCGCCAGCAGCCAAGGAGGAGAGGCCGGGGAGCTGTTTTTT	CASSQGGEAGELFF
.	.	TRBJ2-1	TRBV6-2/TRBV6-3	TGTGCCAGCAGTTACTCTTCAGGGAACTCCTACAATGAGCAGTTCTTC	CASSYSSGNSYNEQFF
many	.	TRBJ2-1	TRBV12-3/TRBV12-4	TGTGCCAGCAGCCCTCTGGGGACGCTGGCTAATGAGCAGTTCTTC	CASSPLGTLANEQFF
.	.	TRBJ1-1	TRBV2	TGTGCCAGCAGAGCCAGGGGTTTAGGGACTGAAGCTTTCTTT	CASRARGLGTEAFF
once	TRBD1	TRBJ2-7	TRBV20-1	TGCAGTGCTAGAGACTCGGGACAGGGATTAGCCTACGAGCAGTACTTC	CSARDSGQGLAYEQYF
many	.	TRBJ1-2	TRBV20-1	TGCAGTGCTACGAACAGGGTCGGCTATGGCTACACCTTC	CSATNRVGYGYTF
.	.	TRBJ1-2	TRBV14	TGTGCCAGCAGCCAAGATTTCAACTGTGGCTACACCTTC	CASSQDFNCGYTF
many	.	TRBJ2-3	TRBV11-2	TGTGCCAGCAGCTCCCGGACTGATGGCACAGATACGCAGTATTTT	CASSSRTDGTDTQYF
few	.	TRBJ2-6	TRBV20-1	TGCAGTGCTAGGGAACCTGGGGCCAACGTCCTGACTTTC	CSAREPGANVLTF
many	TRBD1	TRBJ2-1	TRBV20-1	TGCAGTGCTGCCCCGGGACAGGGTCCGTTCTTC	CSAAPGQGPFF
.	.	TRBJ1-1	TRBV3-1	TGTGCCAGCAGCCAAGAGAACAGGGCAGCCAACACTGAAGCTTTCTTT	CASSQENRAANTEAFF
.	.	TRBJ1-2	TRBV20-1	TGCAGTGCTAGAGAGAGAAGGGCCAGCTCATATGGCTACACCTTC	CSARERRASSYGYTF
.	TRBD1	TRBJ2-1	TRBV7-2	TGTGCCAGCAGCCCCCGACAGGGGGCAAGATATGAGCAGTTCTTC	CASSPRQGARYEQFF
.	.	TRBJ2-7	TRBV21-1	TGTGCCAGCAGCAAAAGAGACAGGCCCCTGAGTTGCGAGCAGTACTTC	CASSKRDRPLSCEQYF
.	.	TRBJ2-1	TRBV28	TGTGCCAGCAGTTTACAGTTATACAATGAGCAGTTCTTC	CASSLQLYNEQFF
.	TRBD2	TRBJ2-1	TRBV5-1	TGCGCCAGCAGCCGGGGGCCCGGAATAGCGGGGCACAATGAGCAGTTCTTC	CASSRGPGIAGHNEQFF
few	.	TRBJ2-1	TRBV7-2	TGTGCCAGCAGCAACACCCGGGGTAAGCAGTTCTTC	CASSNTRGKQFF
many	.	TRBJ2-3	TRBV7-2	TGTGCCAGCAGCTTAGACTCCAGCACAGATACGCAGTATTTT	CASSLDSSTDTQYF
few	TRBD1	TRBJ1-2	TRBV12-3/TRBV12-4	TGTGCCAGCAGCCGGAGGACAGGGCGGACCTTCTATGGCTACACCTTC	CASSRRTGRTFYGYTF
.	TRBD1	TRBJ1-5	TRBV5-1	TGCGCCAGCAGCCTGACAGGGATTCAGCCCCAGCATTTT	CASSLTGIQPQHF